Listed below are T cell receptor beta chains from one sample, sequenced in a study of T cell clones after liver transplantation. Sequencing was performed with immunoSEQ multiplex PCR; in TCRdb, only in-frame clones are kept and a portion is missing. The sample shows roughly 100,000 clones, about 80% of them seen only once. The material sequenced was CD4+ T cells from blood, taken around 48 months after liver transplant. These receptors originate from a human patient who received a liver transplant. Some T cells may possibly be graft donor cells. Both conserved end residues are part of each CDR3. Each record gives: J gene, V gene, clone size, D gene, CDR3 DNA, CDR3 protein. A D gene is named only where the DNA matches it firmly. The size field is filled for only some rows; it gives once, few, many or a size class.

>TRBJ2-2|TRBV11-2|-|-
TGTGCCAGCAGCCTCTCACAATCCCCCACCGGGGAGCTGTTTTTT
CASSLSQSPTGELFF
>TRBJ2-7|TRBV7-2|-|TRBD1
TGTGCCAGCAGCTTCGACAGGGTCTCCTACGAGCAGTACTTC
CASSFDRVSYEQYF
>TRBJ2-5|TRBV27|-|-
TGTGCCAGCAGTAGACAGGAACAAGAGACCCAGTACTTC
CASSRQEQETQYF
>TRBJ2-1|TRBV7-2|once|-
TGTGCCAGCAGCTTAGGATTCGGTGACAATGAGCAGTTCTTC
CASSLGFGDNEQFF
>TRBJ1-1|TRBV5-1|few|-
TGCGCCAGCAGCTCTGCATCCACGAACACTGAAGCTTTCTTT
CASSSASTNTEAFF
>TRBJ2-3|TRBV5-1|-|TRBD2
TGCGCCAGCAGCCCGCAGCGGGAGGGCCTGGATACGCAGTATTTT
CASSPQREGLDTQYF
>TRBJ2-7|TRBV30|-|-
TGTGCCTGGGGTTCGGGCTCCTACGAGCAGTACTTC
CAWGSGSYEQYF
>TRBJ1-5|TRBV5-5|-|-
TGTGCCAGCAGCCAATATATACAGGGAGAGCAGCCCCAGCATTTT
CASSQYIQGEQPQHF
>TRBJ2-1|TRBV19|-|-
TGTGCCAGTAGAACTGACCCTGCGGCGTACAATGAGCAGTTCTTC
CASRTDPAAYNEQFF
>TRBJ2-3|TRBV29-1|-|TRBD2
TGCAGCGTTGTCGGGGGGGGGATCACGGCAAGCACAGATACGCAGTATTTT
CSVVGGGITASTDTQYF
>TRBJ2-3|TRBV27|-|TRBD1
TGTGCCAGCACGGGACAGGGTTCCTCTGGCACAGATACGCAGTATTTT
CASTGQGSSGTDTQYF
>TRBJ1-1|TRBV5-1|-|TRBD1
TGCGCCAGCACCCGTGACAGGGTGAACACTGAAGCTTTCTTT
CASTRDRVNTEAFF
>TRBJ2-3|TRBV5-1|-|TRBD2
TGCGCCAGCAGCGGGGGGTCCCTAGCGGGAGGGCTGGATACGCAGTATTTT
CASSGGSLAGGLDTQYF
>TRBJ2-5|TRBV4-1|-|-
TGCGCCAGCAGCCTTGCCGGGCAGACACCCGCCCCACAAGAGACCCAGTACTTC
CASSLAGQTPAPQETQYF
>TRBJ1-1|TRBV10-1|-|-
TGCGCCAGCAGTGAGCTGAGATCGAACACTGAAGCTTTCTTT
CASSELRSNTEAFF
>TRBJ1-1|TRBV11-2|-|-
TGTGCCAGCAGCTTAGTGGGTCGGGATACTTTCTTT
CASSLVGRDTFF
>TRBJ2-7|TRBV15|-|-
TGTGCCACCAGGCGGGACAGACACTACGAGCAGTACTTC
CATRRDRHYEQYF
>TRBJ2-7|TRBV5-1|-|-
TGCGCCAGCAGCTTGACCTCATCGGGGGAGCAGTACTTC
CASSLTSSGEQYF
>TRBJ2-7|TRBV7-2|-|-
TGTGCCAGCAGCTTAGGGAGGGTTTACGAGCAGTACTTC
CASSLGRVYEQYF
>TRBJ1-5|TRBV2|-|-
TGTGCCAGCCGTTGGGGGGGGAAGGTTCGTCGCAATCAGCCCCAGCATTTT
CASRWGGKVRRNQPQHF
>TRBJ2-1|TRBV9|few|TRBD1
TGTGCCAGCAGCGTTACACAGGGGGACAATGAGCAGTTCTTC
CASSVTQGDNEQFF
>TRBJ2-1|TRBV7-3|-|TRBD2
TGTGCCAGCAGCCCTCCGGGGGGGAGCGCCTACAATGAGCAGTTCTTC
CASSPPGGSAYNEQFF
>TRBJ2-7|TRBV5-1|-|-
TGCGCCAGCAGCTTGGCTCCACAGGGAAGAGAGAGTGAGTACTTC
CASSLAPQGRESEYF
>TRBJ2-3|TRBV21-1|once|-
TGTGCCAGCAGCACATTCGGACTAGCGGGAGTTGGTATAGATACGCAGTATTTT
CASSTFGLAGVGIDTQYF
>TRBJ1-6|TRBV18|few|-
TGTGCCAGCTCACCAAGGACAGATAATTCACCCCTCCACTTT
CASSPRTDNSPLHF
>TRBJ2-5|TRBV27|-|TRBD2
TGTGCCAGCAGCCTTGCAGGAGCGGGAGTAGAGACCCAGTACTTC
CASSLAGAGVETQYF
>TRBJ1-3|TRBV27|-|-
TGTGCCAGCAGCAGTGGTGCTGGAAACACCATATATTTT
CASSSGAGNTIYF
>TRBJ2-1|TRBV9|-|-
TGTGCCAGCAGCGTAGATTTGCGTTTAGGATGGCGCCACTTCTTC
CASSVDLRLGWRHFF
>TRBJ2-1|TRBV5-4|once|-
TGTGCCAGCAGCCTCGTGGGGGGCAATGAGCAGTTCTTC
CASSLVGGNEQFF
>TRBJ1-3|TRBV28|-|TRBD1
TGTGCCAGCATGTCGACAGGGTCGTTAAACACCATATATTTT
CASMSTGSLNTIYF
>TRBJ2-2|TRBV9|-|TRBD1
TGTGCCAGCAGCGTGGACAGGATCGGCACCGGGGAGCTGTTTTTT
CASSVDRIGTGELFF
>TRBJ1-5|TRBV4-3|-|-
TGCGCCAGCAGTCCGGACACGGGTCAGCCCCAGCATTTT
CASSPDTGQPQHF
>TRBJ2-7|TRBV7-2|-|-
TGTGCCAGCAGCTCCCCCCCGCCCTACGAGCAGTACTTC
CASSSPPPYEQYF
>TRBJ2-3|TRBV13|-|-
TGTGCCAGCAGCCCCCAGGGAGGACACACAGATACGCAGTATTTT
CASSPQGGHTDTQYF
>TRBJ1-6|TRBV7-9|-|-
TGTGCCAGCAGCTTAGGATCTACCGCCTCACCCCTCCACTTT
CASSLGSTASPLHF
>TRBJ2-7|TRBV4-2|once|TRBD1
TGTGCCAGCAGCCAAACCACAGGGGGTCAACGTAGCTACGAGCAGTACTTC
CASSQTTGGQRSYEQYF
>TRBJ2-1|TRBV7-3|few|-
TGTGCCAGCAGCGGAACAGCCTACAATGAGCAGTTCTTC
CASSGTAYNEQFF
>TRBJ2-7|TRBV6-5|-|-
TGTGCCAGCAGTTACGGCGGGCCCACCTACGAGCAGTACTTC
CASSYGGPTYEQYF
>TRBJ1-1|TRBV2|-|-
TGTGCCAGCCTACAGGGAACCAGAGACACTGAAGCTTTCTTT
CASLQGTRDTEAFF
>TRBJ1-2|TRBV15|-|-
TGTGCCACCAGCAGGGAAAGGGGGGCTGGCTATGGCTACACCTTC
CATSRERGAGYGYTF